The entry below gives a single TCR beta chain sequence along with its context. Its antigen is unknown. No quality values exist for individual bases; no much larger clone is one base distant. The record originates from a study of blood T cell repertoires in COVID-19 (dated by TCRdb to the early 2020s). In terms of the full investigation: Samples covering the acute and convalescent phases of COVID-19 were provided by collaborators in the United States, Italy and Spain. The material from the prospective study consisted of cDNA or gDNA derived from T cells, B-cell-depleted T cells, or PBMCs. Deeply sampled blood TCRbeta repertoires from subjects exposed to, actively infected with, or recovered from COVID-19 were included in the dataset. The repertoires were made available in a free public database intended to serve as a resource for research on the immune response to SARS-CoV-2. Samples were obtained from the ongoing ImmuneRACE study (first 160 participants) and from 1,254 subjects provided by 6 global collaborators. A de-identified subject ID, COVID-19 status, age in years and sex were almost always included in the sample metadata. Where HLA class I and class II types were available, the types were taken from metadata supplied by the sample provider, not from assay-based typing. What the research found in general, with its limitations: Clinical and demographic metadata were provided uncurated, with the amount varying by source and participant.

Collaborating institutions collected whole blood in K2EDTA tubes following their own protocols. For TCRbeta analysis, collaborators shipped samples as frozen whole blood, isolated PBMCs, or DNA extracted from either of those sample types. The CDR3 covers 19 residues, taking in both the cysteine and the phenylalanine. Of the read, only the CDR3 DNA is kept; its 57 bases are in frame from base 1. TCRbeta CDR3 regions were amplified from genomic DNA by means of the immunoSEQ Assay, a bias-controlled multiplex PCR. The published analysis was carried out like this. The number of nucleated cells in each sample was estimated from the amplification of reference gene primers within the assay. To quantify the absolute abundance of each unique TCRbeta CDR3 rearrangement, sequence reads were collapsed and filtered. Productive Simpson clonality was computed per sample as the square root of Simpson's diversity index over productive rearrangements. TCRdb took this table from immuneACCESS and kept in-frame rearrangements with V and J called. Such tables lack part of the clones; where checked against another copy, unresolved V genes explain under half of the gap, and the rest is unexplained. V, J and clone size are taken as reported in that table, and D and trimming were inferred from the DNA itself. A total of about 170,000 clones appear in this sample, 82% of them only once. About 10% of the sample is in the top ten clones.

Sequenced sample: peripheral blood. This clonotype originated in an elderly woman with active or convalescent COVID-19. This chain is built from TRBV1 and TRBJ2-1; the table's TRBD2 call for D was not verified on the DNA. TRBV1 represents a pseudogene. DNA sequence: TGCACCAGCAGCCAAGGCGTAGGACTAGCGGGAGGGTCGTACAATGAGCAGTTCTTC. This gives the protein CTSSQGVGLAGGSYNEQFF.